A selection of T cell receptor beta chains follows, all from one sample in a study of shared clonotypes between healthy human individuals. The repertoire was sequenced with immunoSEQ multiplex PCR; TCRdb's copy has only in-frame clones and lacks some. The sample lists some 500,000 clones, about 96% occurring once. Sequences were obtained from naive CD4+ T cells sorted from blood. These TCRs come from a woman aged 30 to 39 in good health. Each CDR3 is given with its conserved first and last residue. The D gene is left open where the match is weak. Size values are once, few and many counts, or a class for expanded clones, and some rows have none.

cdr3_length clone_size j_call v_call d_call cdr3_nt cdr3_aa
13 few TRBJ1-2 TRBV9 - TGTGCCAGCAGCGTACCAGGGCGCTATGGCTACACCTTC CASSVPGRYGYTF
16 - TRBJ2-3 TRBV7-2 TRBD2 TGTGCCAGCAGCTACCAAGCGGGAGGGCCACGCGATACGCAGTATTTT CASSYQAGGPRDTQYF
13 - TRBJ1-2 TRBV28 - TGTGCCAGCAGTCCTCGCGGACAGACTGGCGACACCTTC CASSPRGQTGDTF
16 once TRBJ2-7 TRBV7-9 TRBD2 TGTGCCAGCAGCTCTGGGACTAGCGACACCTCCTACGAGCAGTACTTC CASSSGTSDTSYEQYF
13 - TRBJ2-7 TRBV6-1 TRBD2 TGTGCCAGTCGGACTAGCGGGAGTTACGAGCAGTACTTC CASRTSGSYEQYF
15 - TRBJ1-2 TRBV19 TRBD1 TGTGCCAGTAGTATAGATCGCGGACAGGGGGCCAGCTACACCTTC CASSIDRGQGASYTF
15 - TRBJ2-2 TRBV9 - TGTGCCAGCAGTGCCGGGACCACGAACACCGGGGAGCTGTTTTTT CASSAGTTNTGELFF
15 - TRBJ1-1 TRBV11-2 - TGTGCCAGCAGCTTAGGCATTACGGGGGGCACTGAAGCTTTCTTT CASSLGITGGTEAFF
15 - TRBJ2-1 TRBV28 TRBD1 TGTGCCAGCAGTTGGGGACAGTACTCCTACAATGAGCAGTTCTTC CASSWGQYSYNEQFF
13 - TRBJ1-4 TRBV2 - TGTGCCAGCAGTGAAGGGGGTGGTGAAAAACTGTTTTTT CASSEGGGEKLFF
15 - TRBJ1-2 TRBV6-5 TRBD1 TGTGCCAGCAGTTACTCGCAGGGGGACTACTATGGCTACACCTTC CASSYSQGDYYGYTF
16 - TRBJ2-6 TRBV5-1 - TGCGCCAGCAGCTTGGTTGGGGCCTCTGGGGCCAACGTCCTGACTTTC CASSLVGASGANVLTF
15 - TRBJ2-1 TRBV5-1 TRBD2 TGCGCCAGCAGCCTCCTAGCGGGAGGGTACAATGAGCAGTTCTTC CASSLLAGGYNEQFF
14 - TRBJ2-7 TRBV28 TRBD1 TGTGCCAGCAGTGCGGGACAGGCTTCCTACGAGCAGTACTTC CASSAGQASYEQYF
13 - TRBJ1-1 TRBV19 TRBD1 TGTGCCAGCAAAGGACAGGGGGGGGCTGAAGCTTTCTTT CASKGQGGAEAFF
16 - TRBJ1-5 TRBV28 TRBD1 TGTGCGATTTGTGGGACAGGGGGCGGAGGAAATCAGCCCCAGCATTTT CAICGTGGGGNQPQHF
15 - TRBJ1-1 TRBV11-2 - TGTGCCAGCAGCGCTTCGGGCCGAGCGAACACTGAAGCTTTCTTT CASSASGRANTEAFF
12 - TRBJ1-2 TRBV9 - TGTGCCAGCATCACTTGGGAGAGGGGCTACACCTTC CASITWERGYTF
14 - TRBJ2-4 TRBV6-1 TRBD2 TGTGCCAGCAGTGAAGCTGCGGGAGAAAACATTCAGTACTTC CASSEAAGENIQYF
15 - TRBJ2-1 TRBV28 TRBD2 TGTGCCAGCAGCCCGGGACTAGCGGGAACCGATGAGCAGTTCTTC CASSPGLAGTDEQFF
15 - TRBJ2-1 TRBV6-1 - TGTGCCAGCAGTGGAACAGCGAGCTCCTACAATGAGCAGTTCTTC CASSGTASSYNEQFF
15 - TRBJ2-1 TRBV28 TRBD1 TGTGCCAGCAGTTTACCCGGGACAGACGAGGTTGAGCAGTTCTTC CASSLPGTDEVEQFF
15 few TRBJ2-2 TRBV2 - TGTGCCAGCAGGGGAATGTTGGGTTTCGCCGGGGAGCTGTTTTTT CASRGMLGFAGELFF
14 - TRBJ2-1 TRBV27 TRBD2 TGTGCCAGCAATGTGGGACTAGCTCACAATGAGCAGTTCTTC CASNVGLAHNEQFF